Listed here is a single T cell receptor beta chain. Its recognized antigen is unknown. Per-base quality was not reported, and no clone a single base away is much larger than it. Other nucleotide sequences in the sample specify the same CDR3. These data originate in a study of beta chain features in type 1 diabetes (dated by TCRdb to the late 2010s). For context, the study as a whole: Mean age, gender distribution, total cell number and subset yield were not different between patients and healthy donors. A total of around 110,000,000 sorted cells were examined across all samples, and a strong correlation was observed between cell number per subset and RNA yield. In the study, recently diagnosed type 1 diabetes patients and matched healthy donors were compared on the TCRB repertoires of their sorted circulating CD4+ T cell subsets. Whereas all 28 donors provided naive and central memory subsets, regulatory and stem cell-like memory subsets were isolated from just 8 patients and about eight healthy donors. Paper-wide results and their limitations: In all four CD4+ subsets, TCRB CDR3 length was moderately but significantly shorter in type 1 diabetes patients. PCR might favor shorter templates, but patient and control samples were amplified and corrected together, so any skew would affect both groups equally. Naive, central memory and regulatory TCRB repertoires appeared to be more alike among patients than among healthy donors. Because cDNA rather than genomic DNA was sequenced, highly expressing activated cells could have been over-represented, although no difference in activation and CD3 levels was found between groups. Only small numbers of individuals were included in the HLA sub-analyses, which left unresolved whether HLA type had any influence on TCRB rearrangement. At VDJ recombination sites, patients with type 1 diabetes made fewer insertions and deleted more nucleotides, a pattern implying thymic rearrangement abnormalities.

The High Capacity cDNA Reverse Transcription Kit was used to reverse transcribe all of the isolated RNA, meaning that expressed TCRB transcripts were what got sequenced. Deep immunoSEQ sequencing was applied to naive, central memory and regulatory T cell samples, giving an average of roughly 3.6 million total reads per sample. Sorted cells were lysed in RLT buffer, and RNA was extracted using DNase-treated RNeasy Micro or Mini kits according to cell number. Each cell subset was processed on its own to prevent cross-contamination, while patient and healthy donor samples were processed together. Using the immunoSEQ multiplex PCR, TCRB sequences were amplified from cDNA into 87-bp fragments spanning the CDR3 region. Sequencing of the amplicons was performed on the Illumina HiSeq platform. The published analysis was carried out like this. PCR bias was corrected computationally using synthetic template baselines, and reads within Hamming distance 2 were collapsed, with unmergeable singletons discarded. By aligning reads against IMGT, V, D and J genes, CDR3 length, and insertions or deletions at six rearrangement sites were assigned. Within each subset, clonotype counts were normalized to sorted cell number, after which true diversity and Gini coefficients were computed with the tcR R package. The overlap coefficient, calculated on TCRB nucleotide sequences, was used to measure repertoire sharing. Out-of-frame TCRB sequences from naive cells were analyzed to stand in for the pre-selection repertoire. TCRdb stores this immuneACCESS table with in-frame sequences only. Part of the clones is absent; in the studies checked, under half of the shortfall reflects unresolved V genes, and no reason is known for the rest. V, J and clone size derive from that table, while D and trimming were established from the DNA sequence. Here the sample has 200,000 to 250,000 clones; around 9.6% occur a single time. Under 0.045% of the sample is taken by the ten largest.

The germline V gene (reference sequence) gives CDR1 as MNHEY and CDR2 as SMNVEV. The CDR3, from cysteine to phenylalanine, totals 12 residues. CDR3 DNA only is kept here, 36 bases in frame from base 1. V is reduced by 2 bases and J by 7 bases, leaving a spacing of 6 bases between them. Each donor gave one peripheral blood draw, averaging approximately 120 mL, which was collected into heparinised tubes. A BD FACSAria II and a panel including CD45RO, CCR7, CD25, CD127, CD95 and CD27 were used to sort naive, central memory, regulatory and stem cell-like memory CD4+ T cells. Every sorted population had a purity above 95%. PBMCs were isolated right away by Lymphoprep density gradient centrifugation and were stained directly, without culture. To minimize batch effects, samples were stained and sorted in pairs, one healthy donor with one patient per experiment.

The receptor chain draws on TRBV27 and TRBJ1-5, with TRBD1 tentatively as D gene (6 bases match). This clonotype was sampled from a woman aged 18 to 35 in good health. The sequencing input was naive CD4+ T cells from blood. The sample's cell subset or site label, decoded: true naive CD4+ T cells. The CDR3 region has the sequence CASSLQGQPQHF. The DNA sequence is as follows: TGTGCCAGCAGTTTACAGGGGCAGCCCCAGCATTTT.